This TCR beta chain appears in the sequencing data of a study of T cell repertoires in cytomegalovirus infection. Whole-study context: Public signatures in TCR beta pointed to CMV infection and matching HLA type. Broader study findings: Dominating the ex vivo response were TCR beta clonotypes that were CMV-specific and HLA-C-restricted. Summed frequency of shared TCR beta families picked out CMV carriers who also had the relevant HLA.

TCRdb analysed the reads with MiXCR anew, one entry per CDR3 protein. The sample has about 320,000 distinct CDR3 sequences, more than 8% seen once. This clonotype was observed many times. What it binds is unknown. CDR1 and CDR2 (germline): MNHEY, SVGEGT. The CDR3 sequence is 16 residues long. V was pared by 4 bases and J by 2 bases, with 2 bases of the junction left unmatched. The clonotype originates from a human donor in good health (CMV status not recorded). Some clones in this sample may be carry-over from other donors' samples. Specimen: PBMCs. This sequence joins TRBV6-2 or TRBV6-3 and TRBJ2-1; 13 positions agree with TRBD2. The CDR3 spells CASSSGLAGAYNEQFF. In DNA, the CDR3 is TGTGCCAGCAGTTCCGGACTAGCGGGGGCCTACAATGAGCAGTTCTTC.